Listed below are T cell receptor beta chains from one sample, sequenced in a study of blood T cell repertoires in COVID-19. Method: immunoSEQ multiplex PCR; TCRdb's copy keeps in-frame clones and lacks some. The profile shows about 240,000 clones, 75% to 85% of them singletons. The sequencing sample was made of peripheral blood. The receptors shown here come from a woman aged 55-70 years with active or convalescent COVID-19. The CDR3 runs from the conserved cysteine through the conserved F or W. Each record gives: V gene, CDR3 length, clone size, CDR3 protein. Not all rows give a size; the values are once, few, many and, for expanded clones, a class.

>TRBV30|12|once
CAWGTGGYGYTF
>TRBV7-2|16|NA
CASSSPGLPPYNEQFF
>TRBV7-6|18|many
CASSFKPPTGGAGNTIYF
>TRBV9|15|once
CASSPRAQGHNEQFF
>TRBV7-3|15|NA
CASSLAHGQGYEQYF
>TRBV5-1|16|few
CASSLGLTLANTEAFF
>TRBV12-3/TRBV12-4|13|NA
CASSFRREAGYTF
>TRBV2|13|NA
CASSVSLEETQYF
>TRBV11-2|16|NA
CASSLVPHRRNQPQHF
>TRBV9|13|few
CASSVAPNNEQFF
>TRBV9|19|NA
CASSVYGTIKASGVDEQFF
>TRBV5-6|14|many
CASSWARASPPLHF
>TRBV3-1/TRBV3-2|14|NA
CASSDRTGGGEQYF
>TRBV11-3|16|NA
CASSLGNRRYTGELFF
>TRBV19|17|few
CASSIWAGGARGNEQFF
>TRBV3-1/TRBV3-2|16|NA
CASSPVLYSYNSPLHF
>TRBV6-5|13|NA
CASNPGGYYGYTF
>TRBV19|14|NA
CASSDGSLSYEQYF
>TRBV7-2|15|NA
CASSPIRGNTGELFF
>TRBV4-1|16|many
CASSQEFTGPIYGYTF
>TRBV11-2|13|NA
CASSPGLNYGYTF
>TRBV11-2|14|NA
CASSPGTHTDTQYF
>TRBV11-1|14|NA
CASSLKILSYEQYF
>TRBV18|13|NA
CASSHLGGETQYF
>TRBV7-2|18|NA
CASSFRSRGASSYNEQFF
>TRBV5-4|14|NA
CASSSTRGDYGYTF
>TRBV19|16|NA
CASSPRGSTMNTEAFF
>TRBV7-9|14|NA
CASSFGQGNYGYTF
>TRBV7-9|15|NA
CASSLARLQYNEQFF
>TRBV18|17|NA
CASSPGDRTTTNYGYTF
>TRBV24-1|14|NA
CATSDNRDAQPQHF
>TRBV15|15|many
CATSRGGPPNEKLFF